This T cell receptor (beta chain) was recovered during a study of Graves' ophthalmopathy and Graves' hyperthyroidism. Study in general: No treatment had been given when peripheral blood was collected at initial diagnosis.

To note about this clonotype: The antigen remains unidentified.

Deletions cut 3 bases from V and 2 bases from J, with 14 bases between. The CDR3 has 16 amino acids. RNA transcripts were the template, and TCR beta CDR3 regions were amplified from them. First-round RT-PCR with HTBI primers preceded a second-round multiplex PCR. Using its own MiXCR run on the multiplex PCR reads, TCRdb lists one record per CDR3 protein. The sample yields over 150,000 distinct CDR3 sequences, more than 30% seen once. Findings of the study overall: Sensitivity reached 87.88% and specificity roughly 81% for a 13-signature model separating ophthalmopathy from stable hyperthyroidism.

The receptor was isolated from a woman between 40 and 55 years old with Graves' ophthalmopathy. The sample taken for sequencing was peripheral blood. The V gene is TRBV12-3 or TRBV12-4, the J gene TRBJ1-5; D may be TRBD1 (5 bases). The CDR3 here is CASSLVQGGGNQPQHF. CDR3 nucleotides: TGTGCCAGCAGTTTGGTCCAGGGCGGGGGCAATCAGCCCCAGCATTTT.